Listed below are T cell receptor beta chains from one sample, sequenced in a study of blood T cell repertoires in COVID-19. Profiling relied on immunoSEQ multiplex PCR, and the TCRdb table lists in-frame clones only, not all of them. In the table there are around 180,000 clones, less than 90% of which are singletons. Sequenced: peripheral blood. The source of these receptors is a man between 65 and 85 years old with active or convalescent COVID-19. Each CDR3 is given with its conserved first and last residue. D genes are given only for firm matches. Not all rows give a size; the values are once, few, many and, for expanded clones, a class.

v_gene: TRBV28
len: 13
abundance: NA
d_gene: TRBD1
j_gene: TRBJ1-6
CDR3nt: TGTGCCACGGGACAGGGAGTACGGTCACCCCTCCACTTT
CDR3aa: CATGQGVRSPLHF

v_gene: TRBV18
len: 16
abundance: NA
d_gene: TRBD1
j_gene: TRBJ2-2
CDR3nt: TGTGCCAGCTCACCGCGGACAGGCGTGAACACCGGGGAGCTGTTTTTT
CDR3aa: CASSPRTGVNTGELFF

v_gene: TRBV4-3
len: 15
abundance: NA
d_gene: TRBD1
j_gene: TRBJ2-7
CDR3nt: TGCGCCAGCAGTCAACGGACAGGGGGCTTATACGAGCAGTACTTC
CDR3aa: CASSQRTGGLYEQYF

v_gene: TRBV6-5
len: 15
abundance: once
d_gene: TRBD1
j_gene: TRBJ1-6
CDR3nt: TGTGCCAGCAGTCTCCACAGGGGGCATTATTCACCCCTCCACTTT
CDR3aa: CASSLHRGHYSPLHF

v_gene: TRBV18
len: 15
abundance: NA
d_gene: TRBD1
j_gene: TRBJ1-1
CDR3nt: TGTGCCAGCTCAATGATAGGACAGGGGGCCACTGAAGCTTTCTTT
CDR3aa: CASSMIGQGATEAFF

v_gene: TRBV6-4
len: 15
abundance: once
d_gene: TRBD1
j_gene: TRBJ1-1
CDR3nt: TGTGCCAGCAGTGCCGGTGGGACAGGGGAGACTGAAGCTTTCTTT
CDR3aa: CASSAGGTGETEAFF

v_gene: TRBV18
len: 15
abundance: NA
d_gene: TRBD2
j_gene: TRBJ2-3
CDR3nt: TGTGCCAGCTCAGCCCGGGGGGGCGCCACAGATACGCAGTATTTT
CDR3aa: CASSARGGATDTQYF

v_gene: TRBV7-2
len: 15
abundance: NA
d_gene: TRBD1
j_gene: TRBJ2-1
CDR3nt: TGTGCCAGCAGACTCCGGGACAGGGGGAACAATGAGCAGTTCTTC
CDR3aa: CASRLRDRGNNEQFF

v_gene: TRBV6-2/TRBV6-3
len: 17
abundance: few
d_gene: TRBD1
j_gene: TRBJ2-5
CDR3nt: TGTGCCAGCAGTTACCTCCTGGGACAGGGGAAACAAGAGACCCAGTACTTC
CDR3aa: CASSYLLGQGKQETQYF

v_gene: TRBV7-9
len: 13
abundance: NA
d_gene: TRBD2
j_gene: TRBJ2-1
CDR3nt: TGTGCCAGCAGCCCGGGGGGGTTGAATGAGCAGTTCTTC
CDR3aa: CASSPGGLNEQFF

v_gene: TRBV18
len: 16
abundance: NA
d_gene: NA
j_gene: TRBJ2-2
CDR3nt: TGTGCCAGCTCTCTCCAGGCGCCTGTGAACACCGGGGAGCTGTTTTTT
CDR3aa: CASSLQAPVNTGELFF

v_gene: TRBV14
len: 15
abundance: NA
d_gene: TRBD2
j_gene: TRBJ2-5
CDR3nt: TGTGCCAGCAGCCAAGAACTAGCGGGAGGTGAGACCCAGTACTTC
CDR3aa: CASSQELAGGETQYF

v_gene: TRBV5-6
len: 15
abundance: once
d_gene: TRBD1
j_gene: TRBJ1-5
CDR3nt: TGTGCCAGCAGCCCCCGGGACAGGGGATTTCAGCCCCAGCATTTT
CDR3aa: CASSPRDRGFQPQHF

v_gene: TRBV6-5
len: 14
abundance: once
d_gene: TRBD1
j_gene: TRBJ2-3
CDR3nt: TGTGCCAGCAGTTACCAGGGGGCAACAGATACGCAGTATTTT
CDR3aa: CASSYQGATDTQYF

v_gene: TRBV12-5
len: 16
abundance: NA
d_gene: TRBD1
j_gene: TRBJ1-1
CDR3nt: TGTGCTAGTGGTAATACCTCGGGACAGGGGAACACTGAAGCTTTCTTT
CDR3aa: CASGNTSGQGNTEAFF

v_gene: TRBV10-1
len: 13
abundance: NA
d_gene: NA
j_gene: TRBJ2-7
CDR3nt: TGCGCCAGCAGTCCTGTCGGAGTCAACGAGCAGTACTTC
CDR3aa: CASSPVGVNEQYF

v_gene: TRBV27
len: 14
abundance: NA
d_gene: NA
j_gene: TRBJ2-3
CDR3nt: TGTGCCAGCAGTTTATACGGGAGTAGTGATACGCAGTATTTT
CDR3aa: CASSLYGSSDTQYF

v_gene: TRBV7-2
len: 13
abundance: NA
d_gene: TRBD2
j_gene: TRBJ2-5
CDR3nt: TGTGCCAGCAGCCGGGACTACGGGGAGACCCAGTACTTC
CDR3aa: CASSRDYGETQYF

v_gene: TRBV11-1
len: 15
abundance: NA
d_gene: TRBD1
j_gene: TRBJ2-7
CDR3nt: TGTGCCAGCAGCTCCGGGACAGGGAGCTCCTACGAGCAGTACTTC
CDR3aa: CASSSGTGSSYEQYF

v_gene: TRBV6-2/TRBV6-3
len: 14
abundance: few
d_gene: NA
j_gene: TRBJ1-5
CDR3nt: TGTGCCAGCAGTGAGGTTTCGAGCAATCAGCCCCAGCATTTT
CDR3aa: CASSEVSSNQPQHF

v_gene: TRBV9
len: 16
abundance: NA
d_gene: NA
j_gene: TRBJ2-1
CDR3nt: TGTGCCAGCAGCGTAGGGGAGGCGGGCCCCTACAATGAGCAGTTCTTC
CDR3aa: CASSVGEAGPYNEQFF

v_gene: TRBV11-2
len: 16
abundance: NA
d_gene: NA
j_gene: TRBJ2-1
CDR3nt: TGTGCCAGCAGCTTATATCTGGGGCTTTCCTACAATGAGCAGTTCTTC
CDR3aa: CASSLYLGLSYNEQFF

v_gene: TRBV28
len: 14
abundance: NA
d_gene: NA
j_gene: TRBJ2-7
CDR3nt: TGTGCCAGCAGACCGGACAGCACCAACTACGAGCAGTACTTC
CDR3aa: CASRPDSTNYEQYF

v_gene: TRBV18
len: 15
abundance: NA
d_gene: NA
j_gene: TRBJ1-6
CDR3nt: TGTGCCAGCTCACCAGGGGCAGAGAGGAGTTCACCCCTCCACTTT
CDR3aa: CASSPGAERSSPLHF

v_gene: TRBV7-9
len: 13
abundance: NA
d_gene: NA
j_gene: TRBJ2-7
CDR3nt: TGTGCCAGCAGCTTAGTTCAATCCTACGAGCAGTACTTC
CDR3aa: CASSLVQSYEQYF

v_gene: TRBV28
len: 14
abundance: NA
d_gene: TRBD1
j_gene: TRBJ1-2
CDR3nt: TGTGCCAGCAGTTTGCCAGGGGGTAACTATGGCTACACCTTC
CDR3aa: CASSLPGGNYGYTF

v_gene: TRBV5-1
len: 15
abundance: NA
d_gene: NA
j_gene: TRBJ1-1
CDR3nt: TGCGCCAGCAGCTCATGGACGGGAATGAACGGGGAAGCTTTCTTT
CDR3aa: CASSSWTGMNGEAFF

v_gene: TRBV7-8
len: 15
abundance: NA
d_gene: NA
j_gene: TRBJ1-5
CDR3nt: TGTGCCAGCAGCTTATTAGTTTATAGCAATCAGCCCCAGCATTTT
CDR3aa: CASSLLVYSNQPQHF

v_gene: TRBV10-3
len: 14
abundance: NA
d_gene: TRBD1
j_gene: TRBJ1-5
CDR3nt: TGTGCCACCAACAGGGACAGGGGAAATCAGCCCCAGCATTTT
CDR3aa: CATNRDRGNQPQHF

v_gene: TRBV6-5
len: 16
abundance: NA
d_gene: NA
j_gene: TRBJ2-2
CDR3nt: TGTGCCAGCAGTTATGCCCGGCAGGTCAACACCGGGGAGCTGTTTTTT
CDR3aa: CASSYARQVNTGELFF

v_gene: TRBV6-5
len: 13
abundance: once
d_gene: NA
j_gene: TRBJ1-5
CDR3nt: TGTGCCAGCGGGGGGAGGGGTGAACAGCCCCAGCATTTT
CDR3aa: CASGGRGEQPQHF

v_gene: TRBV6-5
len: 14
abundance: NA
d_gene: NA
j_gene: TRBJ1-2
CDR3nt: TGTGCCAGCAGACGATCAACAGGGTCCTATGGCTACACCTTC
CDR3aa: CASRRSTGSYGYTF

v_gene: TRBV7-8
len: 15
abundance: NA
d_gene: NA
j_gene: TRBJ2-5
CDR3nt: TGTGCCAGCAGCTTAGGTCCAGGGGGACTCGAGACCCAGTACTTC
CDR3aa: CASSLGPGGLETQYF

v_gene: TRBV20-1
len: 14
abundance: NA
d_gene: NA
j_gene: TRBJ1-2
CDR3nt: TGCAGTGCTAGTTGGGCCGTCTCTAACTATGGCTACACCTTC
CDR3aa: CSASWAVSNYGYTF

v_gene: TRBV9
len: 14
abundance: NA
d_gene: NA
j_gene: TRBJ2-7
CDR3nt: TGTGCCAGCAGCGTAGGTTCGGGGAGCTACGAGCAGTACTTC
CDR3aa: CASSVGSGSYEQYF

v_gene: TRBV6-2/TRBV6-3
len: 14
abundance: NA
d_gene: TRBD1
j_gene: TRBJ2-7
CDR3nt: TGTGCCAGCAGTACAAAGACAGGGGCCTACGAGCAGTACTTC
CDR3aa: CASSTKTGAYEQYF

v_gene: TRBV19
len: 16
abundance: NA
d_gene: NA
j_gene: TRBJ1-1
CDR3nt: TGTGCCAGTAGTAGGACCCACGGGAGAGAGAACACTGAAGCTTTCTTT
CDR3aa: CASSRTHGRENTEAFF

v_gene: TRBV15
len: 15
abundance: NA
d_gene: NA
j_gene: TRBJ1-1
CDR3nt: TGTGCCACCAGCCACGTCGGCAGGGCGAACACTGAAGCTTTCTTT
CDR3aa: CATSHVGRANTEAFF

v_gene: TRBV6-1
len: 18
abundance: NA
d_gene: NA
j_gene: TRBJ1-4
CDR3nt: TGTGCCAGCAGTGGGGAAGGGGGGGGTCGGCTTGCTAATGAAAAACTGTTTTTT
CDR3aa: CASSGEGGGRLANEKLFF

v_gene: TRBV18
len: 14
abundance: NA
d_gene: NA
j_gene: TRBJ1-6
CDR3nt: TGTGCCAGCTCACCACAGGGGGAAAATTCACCCCTCCACTTT
CDR3aa: CASSPQGENSPLHF

v_gene: TRBV28
len: 12
abundance: NA
d_gene: NA
j_gene: TRBJ1-2
CDR3nt: TGTGCCAGCAGTTTAACCGGCTATGGCTACACCTTC
CDR3aa: CASSLTGYGYTF

v_gene: TRBV15
len: 16
abundance: NA
d_gene: TRBD2
j_gene: TRBJ2-1
CDR3nt: TGTGCCACCAGCAGAGGCCAGGGACTAGCTACGGATGAGCAGTTCTTC
CDR3aa: CATSRGQGLATDEQFF

v_gene: TRBV7-9
len: 13
abundance: NA
d_gene: NA
j_gene: TRBJ1-3
CDR3nt: TGTGCCAGCAGCTTGGACCGGGAGGGCACCATATATTTT
CDR3aa: CASSLDREGTIYF

v_gene: TRBV6-2/TRBV6-3
len: 13
abundance: NA
d_gene: NA
j_gene: TRBJ1-1
CDR3nt: TGTGCCAGCAGTTACTATATGAACACTGAAGCTTTCTTT
CDR3aa: CASSYYMNTEAFF

v_gene: TRBV5-1
len: 12
abundance: once
d_gene: NA
j_gene: TRBJ2-7
CDR3nt: TGCGCCAGCCGCGGCCCGGGCTACGAGCAGTACTTC
CDR3aa: CASRGPGYEQYF

v_gene: TRBV9
len: 16
abundance: NA
d_gene: TRBD2
j_gene: TRBJ2-2
CDR3nt: TGTGCCAGCAGCTCCCGACGGCGGGGGGGAACCGGGGAGCTGTTTTTT
CDR3aa: CASSSRRRGGTGELFF

v_gene: TRBV14
len: 13
abundance: NA
d_gene: NA
j_gene: TRBJ1-2
CDR3nt: TGTGCCAGCAGCCAAACAGGGAGCTATGGCTACACCTTC
CDR3aa: CASSQTGSYGYTF